This TCR beta chain was obtained from a study of T cells in Graves' hyperthyroidism and ophthalmopathy. A patient was excluded if there was uncontrolled infection, other autoimmune disease, pregnancy or lactation. Worth noting for this clonotype: What it binds is unknown.

Per germline, CDR1 LNHDA and CDR2 SQIVND (reference sequence). V shed 5 bases and J shed 1 base, with 12 bases lying between them. The CDR3 is made up of 15 amino acids. Study-wide results and limits: Separation of ophthalmopathy from stable hyperthyroidism was achieved by a 13 V-J model. In the blood, most expanded thyroid clonotypes above 0.001 appeared as well.

Researchers took RNA transcripts and amplified the TCR beta CDR3 regions from them. In the first-round RT-PCR of the TCR CDR3, the HTBI primer set was used. One entry per CDR3 protein, called by TCRdb with MiXCR from the multiplex PCR reads. The sample carries more than 350,000 distinct CDR3 sequences, roughly 15% recorded once. Sequenced: blood. This sequence joins TRBV19 and TRBJ1-5, with D uncertain. The TCR comes from a woman aged 25-40 years with Graves' hyperthyroidism that later progressed to Graves' ophthalmopathy. CDR3 bases: TGTGCCAGTAGTGTTTCCGCGGACAGCAATCAGCCCCAGCATTTT. It yields the protein CASSVSADSNQPQHF. Full variable domain (rest looked up from reference TRBV19 and TRBJ1-5): DGGITQSPKYLFRKEGQNVTLSCEQNLNHDAMYWYRQDPGQGLRLIYYSQIVNDFQKGDIAEGYSVSREKKESFPLTVTSAQKNPTAFYLCASSVSADSNQPQHFGDGTRLSIL.